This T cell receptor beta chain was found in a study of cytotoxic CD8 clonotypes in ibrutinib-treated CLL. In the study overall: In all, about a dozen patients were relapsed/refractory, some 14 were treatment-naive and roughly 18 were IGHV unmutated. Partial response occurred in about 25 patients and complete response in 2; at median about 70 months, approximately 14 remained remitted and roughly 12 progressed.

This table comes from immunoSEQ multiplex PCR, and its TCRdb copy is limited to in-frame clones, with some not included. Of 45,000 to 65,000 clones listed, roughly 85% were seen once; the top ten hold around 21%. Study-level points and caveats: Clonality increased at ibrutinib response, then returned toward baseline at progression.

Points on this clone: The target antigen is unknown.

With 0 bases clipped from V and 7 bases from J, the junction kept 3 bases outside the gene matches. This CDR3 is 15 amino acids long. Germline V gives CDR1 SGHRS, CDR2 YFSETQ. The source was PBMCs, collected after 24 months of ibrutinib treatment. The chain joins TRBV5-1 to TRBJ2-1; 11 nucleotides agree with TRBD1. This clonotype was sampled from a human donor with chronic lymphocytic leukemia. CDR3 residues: CASSLGGTGGNEQFF. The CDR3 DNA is TGCGCCAGCAGCTTGGGCGGGACAGGGGGAAATGAGCAGTTCTTC.